This T cell receptor beta chain was identified during a study of cytomegalovirus exposure and HLA in healthy donors. Turning to the study itself: Researchers found that under 90% of 300 to 450 genotyped donors fell within the Caucasian-associated ancestry cluster. Whole-study findings and limits: HLA allele associations emerged for roughly 16,000 TCR beta sequences in a later analysis, at 0.05 false discovery rate.

As for this clone: Its antigen remains unidentified.

Per germline, CDR1 SNHLY and CDR2 FYNNEI. V was cut by 2 bases and J by 0 bases, with 14 bases left in between. The CDR3 is made up of 16 amino acids. This PCR relied on a set of 60 Vbeta primers and 13 Jbeta primers. The assay was immunoSEQ multiplex PCR, and TCRdb's table has in-frame clones only and misses some. The sample holds around 160,000 clones, 75% seen once. This receptor was taken from a middle-aged woman in good health and CMV-seropositive. Source material: PBMCs. V and J are TRBV2 and TRBJ2-7, with D possibly being TRBD2 (6 bases). This CDR3 is CASSEWVSGSSYEQYF. The CDR3 DNA reads TGTGCCAGCAGTGAATGGGTTAGCGGAAGCTCCTACGAGCAGTACTTC.